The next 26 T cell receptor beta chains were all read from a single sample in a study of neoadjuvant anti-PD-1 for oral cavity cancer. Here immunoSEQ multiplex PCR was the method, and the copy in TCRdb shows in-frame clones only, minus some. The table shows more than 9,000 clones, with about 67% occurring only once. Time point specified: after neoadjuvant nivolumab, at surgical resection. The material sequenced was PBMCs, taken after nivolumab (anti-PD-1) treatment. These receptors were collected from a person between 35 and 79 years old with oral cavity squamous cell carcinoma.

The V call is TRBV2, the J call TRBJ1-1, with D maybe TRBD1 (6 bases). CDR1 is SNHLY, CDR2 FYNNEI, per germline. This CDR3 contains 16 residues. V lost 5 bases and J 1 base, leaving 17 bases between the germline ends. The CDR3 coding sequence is TGTGCCAGCAGTCGGAACAGGGCCCCTACGAACACTGAAGCTTTCTTT. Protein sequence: CASSRNRAPTNTEAFF.

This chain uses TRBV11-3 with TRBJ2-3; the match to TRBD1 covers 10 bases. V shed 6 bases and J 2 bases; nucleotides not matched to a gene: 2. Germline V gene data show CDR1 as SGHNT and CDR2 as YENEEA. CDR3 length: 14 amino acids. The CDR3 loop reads CASRGQGNTDTQYF. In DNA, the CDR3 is TGTGCCAGCAGGGGACAGGGGAACACAGATACGCAGTATTTT.

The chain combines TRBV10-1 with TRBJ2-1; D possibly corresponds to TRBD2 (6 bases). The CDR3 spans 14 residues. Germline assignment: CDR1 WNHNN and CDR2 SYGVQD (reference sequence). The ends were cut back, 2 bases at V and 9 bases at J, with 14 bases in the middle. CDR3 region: CASSETGGKGEQFF. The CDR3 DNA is TGCGCCAGCAGTGAGACGGGCGGGAAGGGTGAGCAGTTCTTC.

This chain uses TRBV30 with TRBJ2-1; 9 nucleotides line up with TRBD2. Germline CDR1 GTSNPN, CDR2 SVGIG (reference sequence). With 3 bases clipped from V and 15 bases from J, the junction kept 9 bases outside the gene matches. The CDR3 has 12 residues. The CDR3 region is CAWRAGGGYSFF. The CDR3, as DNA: TGTGCCTGGAGGGCGGGAGGGGGTTACTCGTTCTTC.

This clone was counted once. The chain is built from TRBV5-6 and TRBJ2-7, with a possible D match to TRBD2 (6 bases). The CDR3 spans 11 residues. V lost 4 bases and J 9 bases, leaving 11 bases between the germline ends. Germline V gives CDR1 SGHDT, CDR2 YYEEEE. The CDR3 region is CASSVTRVQYF. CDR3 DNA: TGTGCCAGCAGCGTGACTAGGGTGCAGTACTTC.

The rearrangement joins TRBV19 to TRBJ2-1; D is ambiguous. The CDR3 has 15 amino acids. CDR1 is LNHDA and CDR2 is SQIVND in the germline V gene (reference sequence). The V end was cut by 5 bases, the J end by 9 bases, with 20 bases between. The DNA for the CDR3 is TGTGCCAGTAGTTACCCCGGGTTAAGAGGTACTGAGCAGTTCTTC. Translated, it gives CASSYPGLRGTEQFF. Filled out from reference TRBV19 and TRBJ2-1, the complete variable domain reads DGGITQSPKYLFRKEGQNVTLSCEQNLNHDAMYWYRQDPGQGLRLIYYSQIVNDFQKGDIAEGYSVSREKKESFPLTVTSAQKNPTAFYLCASSYPGLRGTEQFFGPGTRLTVL.

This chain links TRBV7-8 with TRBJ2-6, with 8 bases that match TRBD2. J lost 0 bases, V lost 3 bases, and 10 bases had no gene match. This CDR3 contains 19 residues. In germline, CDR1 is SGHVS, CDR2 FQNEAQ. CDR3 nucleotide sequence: TGTGCCAGCAGCTTTCGGGCGGCGAGCGGGAGCTCTGGGGCCAACGTCCTGACTTTC. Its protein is CASSFRAASGSSGANVLTF.

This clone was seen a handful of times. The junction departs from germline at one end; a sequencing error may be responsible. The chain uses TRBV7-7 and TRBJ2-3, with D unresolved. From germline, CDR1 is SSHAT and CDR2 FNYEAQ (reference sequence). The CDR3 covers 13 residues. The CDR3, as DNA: TGTGCTAGCAGCTCAGGAGAGCGAGATACGCAGTATTTT. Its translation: CASSSGERDTQYF.

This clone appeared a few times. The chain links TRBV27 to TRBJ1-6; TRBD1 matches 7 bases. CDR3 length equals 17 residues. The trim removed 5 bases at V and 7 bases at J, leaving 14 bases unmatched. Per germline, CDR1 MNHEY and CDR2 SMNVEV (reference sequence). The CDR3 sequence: CASSPRLGQRVNSPLHF. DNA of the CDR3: TGTGCCAGCAGTCCCCGCTTGGGACAGAGGGTAAATTCACCCCTCCACTTT.

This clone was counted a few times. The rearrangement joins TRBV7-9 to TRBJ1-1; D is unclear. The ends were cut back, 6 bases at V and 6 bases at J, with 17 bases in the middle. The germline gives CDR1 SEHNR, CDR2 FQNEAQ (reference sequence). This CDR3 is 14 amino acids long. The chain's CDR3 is CASSEAATAAEAFF. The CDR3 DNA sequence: TGTGCCAGCAGTGAGGCCGCTACCGCCGCTGAAGCTTTCTTT.

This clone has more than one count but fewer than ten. CDR3 sequence (DNA): TGTGCCAGCAGCCCCTTATCCATCGGTGAAGCTTTCTTT. Translated, it gives CASSPLSIGEAFF. The V gene is TRBV5-6, the J gene TRBJ1-1, with D uncertain. CDR1 SGHDT and CDR2 YYEEEE come from the germline V gene. There are 13 residues in the CDR3. Trimming took 4 bases from V and 7 from J, leaving 14 bases between them.

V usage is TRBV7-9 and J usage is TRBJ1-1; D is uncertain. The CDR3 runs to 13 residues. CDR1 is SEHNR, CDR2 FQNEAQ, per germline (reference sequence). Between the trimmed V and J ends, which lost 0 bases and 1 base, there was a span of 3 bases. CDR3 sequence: CASSLAQNTEAFF. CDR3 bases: TGTGCCAGCAGCTTAGCTCAGAACACTGAAGCTTTCTTT.

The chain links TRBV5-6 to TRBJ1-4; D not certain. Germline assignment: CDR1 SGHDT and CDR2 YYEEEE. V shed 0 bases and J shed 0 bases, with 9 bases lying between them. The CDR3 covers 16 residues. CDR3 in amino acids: CASSLETGATNEKLFF. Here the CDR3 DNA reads TGTGCCAGCAGCTTGGAGACGGGTGCAACTAATGAAAAACTGTTTTTT.

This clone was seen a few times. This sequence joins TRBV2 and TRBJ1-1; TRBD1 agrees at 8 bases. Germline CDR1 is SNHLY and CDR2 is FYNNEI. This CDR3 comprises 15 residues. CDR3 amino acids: CTQGAGGAMNTEAFF. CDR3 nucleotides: TGTACTCAGGGGGCAGGGGGCGCCATGAACACTGAAGCTTTCTTT.

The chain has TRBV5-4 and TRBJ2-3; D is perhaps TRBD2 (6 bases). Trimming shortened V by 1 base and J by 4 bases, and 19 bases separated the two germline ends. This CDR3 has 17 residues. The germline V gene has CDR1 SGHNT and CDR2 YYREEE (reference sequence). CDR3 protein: CASSLRSGFAYSDTQYF. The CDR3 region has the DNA TGTGCCAGCAGCTTGAGAAGCGGGTTCGCTTATTCAGATACGCAGTATTTT.

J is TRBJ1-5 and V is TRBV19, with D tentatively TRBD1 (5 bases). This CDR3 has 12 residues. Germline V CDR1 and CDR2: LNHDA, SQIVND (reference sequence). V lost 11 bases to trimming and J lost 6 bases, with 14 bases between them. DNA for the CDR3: TGTGCCTCGGTCGGGGGAGGTCAGCCCCAGCATTTT. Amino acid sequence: CASVGGGQPQHF. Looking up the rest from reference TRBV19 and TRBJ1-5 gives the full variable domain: DGGITQSPKYLFRKEGQNVTLSCEQNLNHDAMYWYRQDPGQGLRLIYYSQIVNDFQKGDIAEGYSVSREKKESFPLTVTSAQKNPTAFYLCASVGGGQPQHFGDGTRLSIL.

The CDR3 bases are TGTGCCAGCATCAACCCCGGGCCCCCCTACGAGCAGTACTTC. Protein product: CASINPGPPYEQYF. The rearrangement links TRBV27 to TRBJ2-7; D remains unclear. Germline-derived CDR1 and CDR2 are MNHEY and SMNVEV (reference sequence). The CDR3 spans 14 residues. V lost 7 bases, J lost 2 bases, and 15 bases lay in between.

The CDR3 DNA follows: TGTGCCAGCAGCCCCGCGGACAGGGGTAATTCACCCCTCCACTTT. Its translation: CASSPADRGNSPLHF. The chain couples TRBV6-5 to TRBJ1-6; TRBD1 aligns across 9 bases. This CDR3 is built from 15 residues. Germline lookup yields CDR1 MNHEY and CDR2 SVGAGI. J lost 6 bases, V lost 6 bases, and 6 bases had no gene match.

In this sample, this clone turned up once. CDR3 sequence (DNA): TGCAGTGCTGACATATTAGATACGCAGTATTTT. It encodes CSADILDTQYF. The chain has TRBV20-1 and TRBJ2-3; D not certain. The CDR3 contains 11 residues. CDR1 and CDR2 (germline): DFQATT, SNEGSKA (reference sequence). V shed 5 bases and J shed 5 bases, with 8 bases lying between them.

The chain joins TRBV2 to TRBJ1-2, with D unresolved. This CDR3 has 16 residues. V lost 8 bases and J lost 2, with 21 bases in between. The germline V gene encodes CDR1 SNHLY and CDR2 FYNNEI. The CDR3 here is CASLVDRSAGNYGYTF. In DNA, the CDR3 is TGTGCCAGCCTAGTGGACCGATCTGCCGGGAACTATGGCTACACCTTC.

The CDR3 bases are TGTGCCAGTGGCCCGGGACAGGGGGCAACGGCCCTCCACTTT. Protein sequence: CASGPGQGATALHF. The chain carries TRBV19 and TRBJ1-6, with 12 bases matching TRBD1. Germline CDR1 LNHDA, CDR2 SQIVND (reference sequence). The CDR3 is 14 residues long. V was pared by 8 bases and J by 14 bases, with 10 bases of the junction left unmatched.

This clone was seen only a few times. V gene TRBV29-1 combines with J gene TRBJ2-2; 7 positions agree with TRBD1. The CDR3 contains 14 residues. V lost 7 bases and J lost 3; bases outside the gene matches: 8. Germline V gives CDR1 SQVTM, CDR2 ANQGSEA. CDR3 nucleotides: TGCAGCGGGGGCCGGGACAGAGACACCGGGGAGCTGTTTTTT. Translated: CSGGRDRDTGELFF.

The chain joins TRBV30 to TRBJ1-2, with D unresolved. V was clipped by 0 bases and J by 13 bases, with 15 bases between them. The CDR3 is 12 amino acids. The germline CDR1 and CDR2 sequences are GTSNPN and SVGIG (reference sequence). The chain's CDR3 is CAWSVIHTALTF. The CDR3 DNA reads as TGTGCCTGGAGTGTAATACATACAGCTCTCACCTTC.

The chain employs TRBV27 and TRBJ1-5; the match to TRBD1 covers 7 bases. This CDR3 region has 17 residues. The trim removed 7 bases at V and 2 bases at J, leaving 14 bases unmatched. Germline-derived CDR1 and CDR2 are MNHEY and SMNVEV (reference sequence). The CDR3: CASKSRGRVNGNQPQHF. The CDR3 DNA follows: TGTGCCAGCAAATCCAGGGGGAGGGTAAATGGCAATCAGCCCCAGCATTTT.

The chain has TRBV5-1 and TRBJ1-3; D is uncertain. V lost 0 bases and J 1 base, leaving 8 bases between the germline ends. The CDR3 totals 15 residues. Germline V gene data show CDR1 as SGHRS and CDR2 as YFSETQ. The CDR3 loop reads CASSLAGFSGNTIYF. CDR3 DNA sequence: TGCGCCAGCAGCTTGGCCGGTTTTTCTGGAAACACCATATATTTT.

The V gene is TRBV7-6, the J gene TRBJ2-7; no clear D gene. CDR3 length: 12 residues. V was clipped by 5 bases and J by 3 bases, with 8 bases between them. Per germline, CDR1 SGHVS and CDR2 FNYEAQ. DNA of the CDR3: TGTGCCAGCAGCGACGACATCTACGAGCAGTACTTC. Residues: CASSDDIYEQYF.